Following are 4 T cell receptor beta chains from one sample sequenced in a study of blood T cell repertoires in COVID-19. Using immunoSEQ multiplex PCR, the repertoire was profiled, and TCRdb retains in-frame clones only, with some absent. The sample consists of 200,000 to 250,000 clones, about 88% of them appearing once. The sample was peripheral blood. The receptor source for this set is a woman aged 35 to 49 with acute or convalescent COVID-19.

The CDR3 DNA reads as TGCGCCAGCAGCCCGGGACAGGGGGAAGAGACCCAGTACTTC. Encoded protein: CASSPGQGEETQYF. The rearrangement uses TRBV5-1 and TRBJ2-5; 11 bases agree with TRBD1. From germline, CDR1 is SGHRS and CDR2 YFSETQ. The trim removed 4 bases at V and 3 bases at J, leaving 2 bases unmatched. The CDR3 sequence is 14 residues long.

The rearrangement links TRBV7-2 to TRBJ1-4; D is possibly TRBD1 (6 bases). Per germline, CDR1 SGHTA and CDR2 FQGNSA. This CDR3 has 15 amino acids. Trimming removed 6 bases from V and 0 bases from J, with 11 bases in between. The CDR3 region has the DNA TGTGCCAGCAGTAGACAGGTTTCAACTAATGAAAAACTGTTTTTT. Protein: CASSRQVSTNEKLFF. The full variable domain, rest sourced from reference TRBV7-2 and TRBJ1-4, is GAGVSQSPSNKVTEKGKDVELRCDPISGHTALYWYRQSLGQGLEFLIYFQGNSAPDKSGLPSDRFSAERTGGSVSTLTIQRTQQEDSAVYLCASSRQVSTNEKLFFGSGTQLSVL.

The chain employs TRBV5-6 and TRBJ1-1, with D perhaps TRBD1 (6 bases). V shed 4 bases and J shed 1 base, with 14 bases lying between them. This CDR3 has 15 amino acids. Germline CDR1 and CDR2: SGHDT and YYEEEE. The CDR3 region is CASSLTRGRNTEAFF. In DNA, the CDR3 is TGTGCCAGCAGCCTCACCAGGGGAAGGAACACTGAAGCTTTCTTT.

V usage is TRBV12-3 or TRBV12-4 and J usage is TRBJ1-1, with 7 bases lining up with TRBD1. The CDR3 covers 11 residues. Trimming at V came to 7 bases and at J to 11 bases, leaving 7 bases not matched to a gene. The CDR3 region is CASNDRVHAFF. CDR3 coding DNA: TGTGCCAGCAACGACAGGGTACACGCTTTCTTT.